Only a few counts were recorded for the clone carrying this TCR beta chain. The record originates from a study of control samples from healthy donors and cancer patients. Germline loops: CDR1 KGHDR, CDR2 SFDVKD. V was cut by 7 bases and J by 6 bases, with 12 bases left in between. This CDR3 is 13 amino acids long. Profiling relied on immunoSEQ multiplex PCR, and the TCRdb table lists in-frame clones only, not all of them. The table lists 350,000 to 450,000 clones, 90% of them singletons. The rearrangement joins TRBV24-1 to TRBJ2-1; D not resolved. The sequence was collected from a man in his forties or fifties with head and neck cancer. What was sequenced was PBMCs. CDR3 DNA: TGTGCCACCAGCTCGTACACTGGCAATGAGCAGTTCTTC. Its translation: CATSSYTGNEQFF.